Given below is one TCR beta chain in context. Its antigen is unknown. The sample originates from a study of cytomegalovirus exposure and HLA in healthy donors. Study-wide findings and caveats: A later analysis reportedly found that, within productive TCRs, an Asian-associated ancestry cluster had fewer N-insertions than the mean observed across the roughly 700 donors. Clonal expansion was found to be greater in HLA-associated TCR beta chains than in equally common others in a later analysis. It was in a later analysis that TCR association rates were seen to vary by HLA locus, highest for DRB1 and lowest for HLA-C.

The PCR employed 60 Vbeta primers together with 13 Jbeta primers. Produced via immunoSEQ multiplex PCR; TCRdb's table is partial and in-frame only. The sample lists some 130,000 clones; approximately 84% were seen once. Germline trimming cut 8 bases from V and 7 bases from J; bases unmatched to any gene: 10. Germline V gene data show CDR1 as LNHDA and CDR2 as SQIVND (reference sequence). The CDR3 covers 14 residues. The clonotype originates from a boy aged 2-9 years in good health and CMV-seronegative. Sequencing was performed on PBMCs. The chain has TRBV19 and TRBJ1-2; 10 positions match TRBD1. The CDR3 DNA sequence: TGTGCCAGTGGACCCGGGACAGGGGTAGGTGGCTACACCTTC. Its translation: CASGPGTGVGGYTF.